A selection of T cell receptor beta chains follows, all from one sample in a study of cytotoxic CD8 clonotypes in ibrutinib-treated CLL. Profiling relied on immunoSEQ multiplex PCR, and the TCRdb table lists in-frame clones only, not all of them. Of around 310,000 clones listed, 80% are singletons. Sequencing used PBMCs, obtained before ibrutinib treatment. The receptors were sampled from a human donor with chronic lymphocytic leukemia. The CDR3 runs from the conserved cysteine through the conserved F or W. The D gene is left open where the match is weak. Only some rows state a clone size, as once, few, many or a class for expanded clones.

CASSQKDLPAYEQYF	TGTGCCAGCAGCCAAAAGGACCTCCCCGCCTACGAGCAGTACTTC	TRBJ2-7	-	15	TRBV7-9	-
CASSNNLAPTYEQYF	TGTGCCAGTAGTAACAACCTAGCTCCCACCTACGAGCAGTACTTC	TRBJ2-7	-	15	TRBV19	-
CASSLLGAETKNIQYF	TGTGCCAGCAGCTTACTAGGGGCGGAGACCAAAAACATTCAGTACTTC	TRBJ2-4	-	16	TRBV7-8	once
CASSQAGRELWGYTF	TGTGCCAGCAGCCAAGCCGGACGGGAGCTCTGGGGCTACACCTTC	TRBJ1-2	-	15	TRBV14	-
CASPGETQYF	TGCGCCAGCCCCGGCGAGACCCAGTACTTC	TRBJ2-5	-	10	TRBV10-1	-
CASSDQGGNTGELFF	TGTGCCAGCAGTGACCAGGGGGGGAACACCGGGGAGCTGTTTTTT	TRBJ2-2	-	15	TRBV2	-
CASSVRGLASYEQYF	TGTGCCAGCAGCGTAAGGGGGCTAGCGTCCTACGAGCAGTACTTC	TRBJ2-7	-	15	TRBV9	-
CASSSRTGREQYF	TGCGCCAGCAGCAGCCGGACGGGGCGCGAGCAGTACTTC	TRBJ2-7	-	13	TRBV4-3	-
CASSLIGNTGELFF	TGCGCCAGCAGCTTGATAGGGAACACCGGGGAGCTGTTTTTT	TRBJ2-2	-	14	TRBV5-1	-
CASSLKGADTQYF	TGTGCCAGCAGCTTAAAAGGCGCAGATACGCAGTATTTT	TRBJ2-3	-	13	TRBV5-4	-
CASSLGSREQFF	TGTGCCAGCAGCTTAGGGTCGCGAGAGCAGTTCTTC	TRBJ2-1	-	12	TRBV7-9	-
CASSFGGLNEQFF	TGTGCCAGCAGCTTCGGGGGTCTCAATGAGCAGTTCTTC	TRBJ2-1	-	13	TRBV7-9	-
CSVDVGRGYEQYF	TGCAGCGTTGACGTCGGGAGAGGATACGAGCAGTACTTC	TRBJ2-7	-	13	TRBV29-1	-
CASSQTGRRAFF	TGTGCCAGCAGCCAAACGGGGCGGCGAGCTTTCTTT	TRBJ1-1	-	12	TRBV7-6	-
CATSRENTGELFF	TGTGCCACCAGCCGGGAGAACACCGGGGAGCTGTTTTTT	TRBJ2-2	-	13	TRBV15	-